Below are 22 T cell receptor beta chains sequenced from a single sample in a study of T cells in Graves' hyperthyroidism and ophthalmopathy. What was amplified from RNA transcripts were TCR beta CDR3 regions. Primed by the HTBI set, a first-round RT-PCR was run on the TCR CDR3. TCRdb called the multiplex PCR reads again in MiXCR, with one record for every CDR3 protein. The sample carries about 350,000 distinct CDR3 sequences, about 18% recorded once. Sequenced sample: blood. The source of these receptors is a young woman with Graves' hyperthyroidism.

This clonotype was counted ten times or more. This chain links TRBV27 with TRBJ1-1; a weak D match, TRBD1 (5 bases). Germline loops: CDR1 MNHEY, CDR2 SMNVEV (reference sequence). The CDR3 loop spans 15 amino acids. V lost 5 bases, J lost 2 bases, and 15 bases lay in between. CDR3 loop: CASSPSRGVNTEAFF. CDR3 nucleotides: TGTGCCAGCAGTCCGTCAAGGGGCGTAAACACTGAAGCTTTCTTT.

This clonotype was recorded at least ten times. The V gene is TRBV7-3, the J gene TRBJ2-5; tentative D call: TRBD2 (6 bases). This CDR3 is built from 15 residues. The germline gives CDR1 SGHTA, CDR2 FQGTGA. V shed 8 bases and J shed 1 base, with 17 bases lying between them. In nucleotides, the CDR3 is TGTGCCAGCTCGAAAGGCGGGGCCCCCCAAGAGACCCAGTACTTC. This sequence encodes CASSKGGAPQETQYF.

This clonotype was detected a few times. As DNA, the CDR3 is TGTGCCAGCAGCCAAGGGCCAAGGGGCGAGCAGTACTTC. Translating gives CASSQGPRGEQYF. V usage is TRBV3-1 and J usage is TRBJ2-7; D might be TRBD1 (5 bases). V lost 1 base and J 6 bases, leaving 10 bases between the germline ends. Germline V gene sequence: CDR1 LGHDT, CDR2 YNNKEL (reference sequence). The CDR3 extends over 13 amino acids.

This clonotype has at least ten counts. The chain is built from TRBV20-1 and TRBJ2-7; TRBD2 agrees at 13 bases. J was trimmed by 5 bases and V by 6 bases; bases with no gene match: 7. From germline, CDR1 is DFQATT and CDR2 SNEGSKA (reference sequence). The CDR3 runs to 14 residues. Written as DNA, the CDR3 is TGCAGTGCGATTACTAGCGGGGGGGCCCACGAGCAGTACTTC. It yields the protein CSAITSGGAHEQYF.

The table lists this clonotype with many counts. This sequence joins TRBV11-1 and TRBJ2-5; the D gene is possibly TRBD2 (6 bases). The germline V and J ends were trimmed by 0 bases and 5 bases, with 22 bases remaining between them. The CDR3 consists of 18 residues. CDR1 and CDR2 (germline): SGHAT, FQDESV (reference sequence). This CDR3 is CASSLAHVLSGELETQYF. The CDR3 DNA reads TGTGCCAGCAGCTTAGCGCACGTGTTATCGGGGGAACTGGAGACCCAGTACTTC.

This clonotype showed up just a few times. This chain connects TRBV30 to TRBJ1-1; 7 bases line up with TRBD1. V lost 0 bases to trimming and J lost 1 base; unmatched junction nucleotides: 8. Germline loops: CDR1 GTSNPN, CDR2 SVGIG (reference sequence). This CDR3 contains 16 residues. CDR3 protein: CAWSVWRQGRNTEAFF. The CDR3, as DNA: TGTGCCTGGAGTGTATGGAGACAGGGAAGGAACACTGAAGCTTTCTTT.

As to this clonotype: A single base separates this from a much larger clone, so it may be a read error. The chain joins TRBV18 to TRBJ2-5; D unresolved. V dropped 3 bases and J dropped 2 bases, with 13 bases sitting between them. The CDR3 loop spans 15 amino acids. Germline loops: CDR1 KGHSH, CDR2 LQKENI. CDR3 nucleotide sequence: TGTGCCAGCTCACCCCTGTACTGGCAACAAGAGACCCAGTACTTC. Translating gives CASSPLYWQQETQYF.

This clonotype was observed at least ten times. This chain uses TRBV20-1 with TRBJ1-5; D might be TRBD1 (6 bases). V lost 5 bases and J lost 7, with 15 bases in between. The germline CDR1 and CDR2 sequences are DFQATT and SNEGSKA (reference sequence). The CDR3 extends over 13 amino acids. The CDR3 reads CSAQSGAGQPQHF. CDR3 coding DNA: TGCAGTGCTCAGTCGGGGGCCGGCCAGCCCCAGCATTTT.

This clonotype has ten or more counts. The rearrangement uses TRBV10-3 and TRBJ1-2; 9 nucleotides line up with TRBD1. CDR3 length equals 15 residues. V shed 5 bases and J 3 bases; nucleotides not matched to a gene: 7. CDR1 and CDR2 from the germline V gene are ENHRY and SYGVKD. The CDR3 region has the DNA TGTGCCATCAGTTCAGACAGGGGGACATACTATGGCTACACCTTC. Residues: CAISSDRGTYYGYTF.

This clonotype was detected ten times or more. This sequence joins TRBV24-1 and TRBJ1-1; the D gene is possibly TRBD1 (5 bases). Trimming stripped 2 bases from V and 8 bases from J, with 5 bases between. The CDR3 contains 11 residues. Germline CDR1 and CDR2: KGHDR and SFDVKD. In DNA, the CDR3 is TGTGCCACCAGTGATTGGGGGGAAGCTTTCTTT. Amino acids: CATSDWGEAFF.

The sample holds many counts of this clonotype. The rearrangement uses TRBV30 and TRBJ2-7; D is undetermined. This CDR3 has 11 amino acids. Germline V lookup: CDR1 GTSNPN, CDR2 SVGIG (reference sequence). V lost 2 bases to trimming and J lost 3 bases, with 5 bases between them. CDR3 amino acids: CAWSTVYEQYF. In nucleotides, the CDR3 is TGTGCCTGGAGTACCGTCTACGAGCAGTACTTC.

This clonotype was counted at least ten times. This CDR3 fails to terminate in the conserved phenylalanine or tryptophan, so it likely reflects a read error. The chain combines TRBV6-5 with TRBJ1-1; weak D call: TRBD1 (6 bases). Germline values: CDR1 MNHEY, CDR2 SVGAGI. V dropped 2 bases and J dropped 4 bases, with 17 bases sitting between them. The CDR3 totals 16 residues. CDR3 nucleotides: TGTGCCAGCAGTTACACCCGGGGGGCGGTCGGCACTGAAGCTTTCCTT. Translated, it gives CASSYTRGAVGTEAFL.

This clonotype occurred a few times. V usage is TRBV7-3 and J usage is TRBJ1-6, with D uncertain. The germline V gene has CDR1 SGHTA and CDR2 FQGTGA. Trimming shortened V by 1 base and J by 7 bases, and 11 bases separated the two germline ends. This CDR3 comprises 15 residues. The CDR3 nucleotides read TGTGCCAGCAGCTTAATGGAGGGCGGCAATTCACCCCTCCACTTT. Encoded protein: CASSLMEGGNSPLHF.

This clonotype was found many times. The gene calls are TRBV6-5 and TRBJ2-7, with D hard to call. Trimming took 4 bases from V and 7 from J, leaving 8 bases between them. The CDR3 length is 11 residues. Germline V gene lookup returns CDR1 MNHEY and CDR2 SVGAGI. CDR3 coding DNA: TGTGCCAGCAGTTTGATATGGGAGCAGTACTTC. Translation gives CASSLIWEQYF.

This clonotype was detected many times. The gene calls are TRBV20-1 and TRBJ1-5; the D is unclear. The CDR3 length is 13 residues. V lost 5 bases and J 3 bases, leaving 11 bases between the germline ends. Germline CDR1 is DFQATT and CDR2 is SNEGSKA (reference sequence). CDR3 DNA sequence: TGCAGTGCTCAAGAGTACCCCAATCAGCCCCAGCATTTT. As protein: CSAQEYPNQPQHF.

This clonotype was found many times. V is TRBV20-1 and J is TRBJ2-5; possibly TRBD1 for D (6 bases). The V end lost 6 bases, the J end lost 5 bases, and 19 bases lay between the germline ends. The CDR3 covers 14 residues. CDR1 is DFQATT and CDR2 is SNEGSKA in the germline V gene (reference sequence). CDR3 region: CSARGTGSLETQYF. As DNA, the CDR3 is TGCAGTGCCCGGGGCACAGGGAGTTTGGAGACCCAGTACTTC.

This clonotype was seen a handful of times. The CDR3 reads CASSQGGTPSLNTGELFF. CDR3 DNA: TGTGCCAGCAGCCAAGGGGGGACACCCTCATTAAACACCGGGGAGCTGTTTTTT. This chain connects TRBV14 to TRBJ2-2; TRBD1 is a possible D gene (6 bases). The germline V and J ends were trimmed by 1 base and 2 bases, with 17 bases remaining between them. The CDR3 is 18 amino acids. Germline CDR1 is SGHDN and CDR2 is FVKESK. The complete variable domain, with remaining parts taken from reference TRBV14 and TRBJ2-2, reads EAGVTQFPSHSVIEKGQTVTLRCDPISGHDNLYWYRRVMGKEIKFLLHFVKESKQDESGMPNNRFLAERTGGTYSTLKVQPAELEDSGVYFCASSQGGTPSLNTGELFFGEGSRLTVL.

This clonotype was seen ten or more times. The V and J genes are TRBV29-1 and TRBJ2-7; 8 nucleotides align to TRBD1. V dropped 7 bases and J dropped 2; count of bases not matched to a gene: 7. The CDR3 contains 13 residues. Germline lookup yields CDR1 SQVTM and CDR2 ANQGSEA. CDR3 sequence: CSARTGLTYEQYF. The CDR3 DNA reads TGCAGCGCCAGGACAGGGTTAACCTACGAGCAGTACTTC.

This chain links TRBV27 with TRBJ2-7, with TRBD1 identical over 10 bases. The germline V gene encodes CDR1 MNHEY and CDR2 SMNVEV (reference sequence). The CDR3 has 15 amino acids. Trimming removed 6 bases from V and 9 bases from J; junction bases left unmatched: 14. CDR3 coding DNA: TGTGCCAGCAGCCCGGGGACAGGGGCCAGTACGAGGCAGTACTTC. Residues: CASSPGTGASTRQYF.

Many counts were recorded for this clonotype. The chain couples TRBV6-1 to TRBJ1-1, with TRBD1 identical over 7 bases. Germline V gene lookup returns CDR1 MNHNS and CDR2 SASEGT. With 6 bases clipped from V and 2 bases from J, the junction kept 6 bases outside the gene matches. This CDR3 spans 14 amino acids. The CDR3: CASRNTGANTEAFF. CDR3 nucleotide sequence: TGTGCCAGCAGGAACACAGGGGCCAACACTGAAGCTTTCTTT.

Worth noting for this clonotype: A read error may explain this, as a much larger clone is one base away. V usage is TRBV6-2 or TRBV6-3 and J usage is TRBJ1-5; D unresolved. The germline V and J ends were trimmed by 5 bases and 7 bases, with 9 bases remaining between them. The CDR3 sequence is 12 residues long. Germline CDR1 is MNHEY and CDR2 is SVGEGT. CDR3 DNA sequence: TGTGCCAGCAGTCAGATACGGCAGCCCCAGCATTTT. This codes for CASSQIRQPQHF.

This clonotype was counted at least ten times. The DNA for the CDR3 is TGTGCCTGGAGCGTTGATCAGGACTACGAGCAGTACTTC. It is translated as CAWSVDQDYEQYF. The rearrangement uses TRBV30 and TRBJ2-7, with no clear D. The germline CDR1 and CDR2 sequences are GTSNPN and SVGIG (reference sequence). Trimming shortened V by 3 bases and J by 3 bases, and 12 bases separated the two germline ends. CDR3 size: 13 residues.